This T cell receptor (beta chain) was found in a study of blood T cell repertoires in COVID-19. The method was immunoSEQ multiplex PCR; TCRdb's version includes in-frame clones alone and lacks a portion of them. Here the sample spans around 110,000 clones, approximately 83% being singletons. Germline values: CDR1 LGHDT, CDR2 YNNKEL (reference sequence). The CDR3 runs 11 residues. Trimming took 7 bases from V and 7 from J, leaving 5 bases between them. Sequenced: peripheral blood. The source is a woman in her sixties or seventies with acute or convalescent COVID-19. V usage is TRBV3-1 (or the pseudogene TRBV3-2) and J usage is TRBJ1-6, with D unclear. CDR3: CASTRNSPLHF. The CDR3 region has the DNA TGTGCCAGCACCAGGAATTCACCCCTCCACTTT.